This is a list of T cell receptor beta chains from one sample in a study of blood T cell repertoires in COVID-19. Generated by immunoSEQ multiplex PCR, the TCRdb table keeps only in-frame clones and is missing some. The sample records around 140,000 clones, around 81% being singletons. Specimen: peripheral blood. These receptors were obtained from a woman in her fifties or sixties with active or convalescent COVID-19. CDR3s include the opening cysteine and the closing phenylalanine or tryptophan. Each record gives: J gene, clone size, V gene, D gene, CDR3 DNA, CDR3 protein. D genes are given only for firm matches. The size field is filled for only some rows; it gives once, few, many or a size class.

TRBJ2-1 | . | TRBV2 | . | TGTGCCAGCAGTGGGGATGGACTAACTGAGCAGTTCTTC | CASSGDGLTEQFF
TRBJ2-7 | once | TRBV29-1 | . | TGCAGCGTTGTGAGTAGGGGAAGGTCCTACGAGCAGTACTTC | CSVVSRGRSYEQYF
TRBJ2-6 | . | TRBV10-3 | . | TGTGCCATCAGCCAGGGTGTAGGGGGCTCTGGGGCCAACGTCCTGACTTTC | CAISQGVGGSGANVLTF
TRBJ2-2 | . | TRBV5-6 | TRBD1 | TGTGCCAGCAGCTCGGACAGGGCGGGCACCGGGGAGCTGTTTTTT | CASSSDRAGTGELFF
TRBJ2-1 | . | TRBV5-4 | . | TGTGCCAGCAGCCCTCGAGATTGGAATGAGCAGTTCTTC | CASSPRDWNEQFF
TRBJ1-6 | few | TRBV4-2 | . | TGTGCCAGCAGCCAAGGAGGGCCGGGCCTACCCCTCCACTTT | CASSQGGPGLPLHF
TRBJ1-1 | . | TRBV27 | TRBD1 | TGTGCCAGCAGGGACAGGGGAGTACTTGAAGCTTTCTTT | CASRDRGVLEAFF
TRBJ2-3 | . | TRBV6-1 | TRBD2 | TGTGCCAGCAGTGAAGTTCCAGCGGGAGGCCGGGATACGCAGTATTTT | CASSEVPAGGRDTQYF
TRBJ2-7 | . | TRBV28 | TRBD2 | TGTGCCAGCAGGTACGGGCTAGCGGGGTACGAGCAGTACTTC | CASRYGLAGYEQYF
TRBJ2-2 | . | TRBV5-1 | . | TGCGCCAGCAGTAGGGAGACTTCCAAAATTTACACCGGGGAGCTGTTTTTT | CASSRETSKIYTGELFF
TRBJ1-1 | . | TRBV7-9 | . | TGTGCCAGCAGCCCAGCGGCGGGGTTGGGGGCTTTCTTT | CASSPAAGLGAFF
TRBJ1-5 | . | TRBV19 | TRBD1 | TGTGCCAGTAGTTCCTACTTCACAGGGGCCAGTCAGCCCCAGCATTTT | CASSSYFTGASQPQHF
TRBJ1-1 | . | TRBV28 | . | TGTGCCAGCAGTTTAACACAGGTGAACACTGAAGCTTTCTTT | CASSLTQVNTEAFF
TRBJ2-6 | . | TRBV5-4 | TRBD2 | TGTGCCAGCAGCTTCGGGACTAGCGATTACTCTGGGGCCAACGTCCTGACTTTC | CASSFGTSDYSGANVLTF
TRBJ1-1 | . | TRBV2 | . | TGTGCCAGCAGTGATTGGGGGGACAACACTGAAGCTTTCTTT | CASSDWGDNTEAFF
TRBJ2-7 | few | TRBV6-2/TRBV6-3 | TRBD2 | TGTGCCAGCAGCTACTCCAGCCTAGCGGGCCCCTACGAGCAGTACTTC | CASSYSSLAGPYEQYF
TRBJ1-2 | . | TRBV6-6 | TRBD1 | TGTGCCAGCAGGGCGGACAGGGAGGGCTACACCTTC | CASRADREGYTF
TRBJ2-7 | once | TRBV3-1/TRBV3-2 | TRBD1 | TGTGCCAGCAGCCACGTACAGGGGGCTTCCCCCTACGAGCAGTACTTC | CASSHVQGASPYEQYF
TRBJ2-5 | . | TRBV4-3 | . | TGCGCCAGCAGCCAAGATCAGCAGCGGCCCCCTAGAACCCAGTACTTC | CASSQDQQRPPRTQYF
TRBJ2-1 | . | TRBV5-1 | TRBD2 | TGCGCCAGCAGCTTGGTTAGCGGGAGTCGGTATGAGCAGTTCTTC | CASSLVSGSRYEQFF
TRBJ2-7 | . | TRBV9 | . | TGTGCCAGCAGCGTAGGGGAGAGCCGGTACTACTACGAGCAGTACTTC | CASSVGESRYYYEQYF
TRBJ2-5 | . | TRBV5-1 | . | TGCGCCAGCTGGGCCTCCTGGGAGACCCAGTACTTC | CASWASWETQYF
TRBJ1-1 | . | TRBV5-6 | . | TGTGCCAGCAGCTTGAAAGAGGTGGTCAAGAACACTGAAGCTTTCTTT | CASSLKEVVKNTEAFF
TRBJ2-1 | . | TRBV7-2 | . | TGTGCCAGCAGCTTAGGGAGACAGTCCGATGAGCAGTTCTTC | CASSLGRQSDEQFF
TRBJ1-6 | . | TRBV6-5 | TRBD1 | TGTGCCAGCAGAGGGTGGGACAGGGTCAATTCACCCCTCCACTTT | CASRGWDRVNSPLHF
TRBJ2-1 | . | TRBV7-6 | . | TGTGCCAGCAGCCAATCGTCCTACCCGTTCTTC | CASSQSSYPFF
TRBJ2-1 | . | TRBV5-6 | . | TGTGCCAGCAGCTTGGGTTACGGCTCCTACAATGAGCAGTTCTTC | CASSLGYGSYNEQFF
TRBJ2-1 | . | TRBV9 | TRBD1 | TGTGCCAGCAGCGTAGCGGGGACAGGGAAAGGCTACAATGAGCAGTTCTTC | CASSVAGTGKGYNEQFF
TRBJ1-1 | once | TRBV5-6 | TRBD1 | TGTGCCAGCAGCTTGGACACAGGGGGGGTGAACACTGAAGCTTTCTTT | CASSLDTGGVNTEAFF
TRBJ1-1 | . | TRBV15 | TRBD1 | TGTGCCACCAGCAGGGTAGACAGGGACGTTGAAGCTTTCTTT | CATSRVDRDVEAFF
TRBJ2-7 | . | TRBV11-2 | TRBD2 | TGTGCCAGCAGCTTAGATCGCACGGGGGGGTTCGTTCACGAGCAGTACTTC | CASSLDRTGGFVHEQYF
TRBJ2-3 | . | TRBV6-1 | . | TGTGCCAGCAGTTATCAGACACAAGATACGCAGTATTTT | CASSYQTQDTQYF
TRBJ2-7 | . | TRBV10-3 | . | TGTGCCATCAGTGAGACTGACAGGCTAGCCTACGAGCAGTACTTC | CAISETDRLAYEQYF
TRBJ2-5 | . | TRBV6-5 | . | TGTGCCAGCAGCCGTAGCCAAGAGACCCAGTACTTC | CASSRSQETQYF
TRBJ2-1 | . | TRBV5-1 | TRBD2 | TGCGCCAGCAGCGCACTAGCGGGAGGGAGCTCCTACAATGAGCAGTTCTTC | CASSALAGGSSYNEQFF
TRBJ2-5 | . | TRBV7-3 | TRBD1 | TGTGCCAGCAGCCCGAGGGGGCTGGAGACCCAGTACTTC | CASSPRGLETQYF